The clone carrying this T cell receptor (beta chain) was detected only a few times. Its specificity is not known. The Oncomine TCR Beta short-read assay was applied to DNA of cultured CD4+ T cells. TCRdb re-derived calls from the PCR reads in MiXCR, one entry per CDR3 protein. In the table there are approximately 20,000 distinct CDR3 sequences, 46% of which are singletons. These data originate in a study of vaccination and CD4 T cells after COVID-19. Study-wide context: Blood was drawn a median roughly 67 days post second dose, range 14 to 241.

This sample's time point: late sampling 161 to 241 days after vaccination in three convalescent patients. Treatment specified: roughly ten-day PBMC culture with coronavirus spike peptide pools or control peptides (ViraFEST assay). Losses at the gene ends were 6 bases for V and 8 bases for J; bases not matched to a gene: 6. The germline CDR1 and CDR2 sequences are SGHTA and FQGNSA. This CDR3 comprises 12 residues. This receptor was taken from a human donor who had recovered from COVID-19. The rearrangement links TRBV7-2 to TRBJ2-5; 7 bases match TRBD2. Sequenced material: CD4+ T cells from blood, cultured in vitro, taken about 7 months after SARS-CoV-2 vaccination. CDR3 in DNA: TGTGCCAGCAGTCTCCCGGGACTAACCCAGTACTTC. Translated, it gives CASSLPGLTQYF.